This TCR beta chain was identified during a study of molecular identifiers for immune sequencing clone quantification. Via MiXCR, TCRdb re-called the PCR reads, giving one row per CDR3 protein. The sample holds 250,000 to 400,000 distinct CDR3 sequences, about 20% seen once. At least ten counts were recorded for this clonotype. Antigen: not known. Study-wide points: Highly expanded clone sizes could be underestimated through barcode sharing by identical TCR molecules.

The clonotype originates from a human donor in good health. Some libraries in this study had Jurkat cell RNA spiked in. Sequencing used naive CD8+ T cells from blood, with Jurkat cell RNA spiked in. Subset noted: FACS-sorted CD8+CD4-CCR7+CD45RA+ naive T cells.

The CDR3 spells CASRGHSNQPQHF. CDR3 DNA: TGTGCCAGTCGGGGGCATAGCAATCAGCCCCAGCATTTT. V usage is TRBV6-5 and J usage is TRBJ1-5; possibly TRBD1 for D (6 bases). CDR1 and CDR2 (germline): MNHEY, SVGAGI. This CDR3 spans 13 amino acids. The ends were cut back, 9 bases at V and 0 bases at J, with 9 bases in the middle.